This TCR beta chain was captured by sequencing in a study of blood T cell repertoires in COVID-19. Overall study context: Material from acute and convalescent COVID-19 was sourced from the United States, Italy and Spain. T cells, B-cell-depleted T cells, or PBMCs provided the cDNA or gDNA that served as material.

The CDR3 runs 16 residues. Per the germline V gene, CDR1 is MNHEY and CDR2 is SVGAGI. V was cut by 0 bases and J by 2 bases, with 11 bases left in between. Original handling: Amplification of reference gene primers provided the estimated nucleated cell counts. Assay: immunoSEQ multiplex PCR; the TCRdb copy retains only in-frame clones and omits some. V and J calls and clone size are as listed in that table; D and trimming were resolved from the DNA. The sample yields fewer than 200,000 clones, about four fifths seen once. What was sequenced was peripheral blood. The receptor's source is a man between 60 and 75 years old with acute or convalescent COVID-19. J is TRBJ2-1 and V is TRBV6-5; TRBD2 might be the D (6 bases). This CDR3 reads CASSYSRGRTYNEQFF. DNA of the CDR3: TGTGCCAGCAGTTACTCGCGGGGACGTACCTACAATGAGCAGTTCTTC.